This passage covers 8 T cell receptor beta chains from one sample sequenced in a study of cytomegalovirus exposure and HLA in healthy donors. Researchers ran the PCR with 60 Vbeta and 13 Jbeta primers. Profiling relied on immunoSEQ multiplex PCR, and the TCRdb table lists in-frame clones only, not all of them. The sample contains approximately 76,000 clones, roughly 78% of which appear only once. Sequencing was performed on PBMCs. The receptors originated from a man aged 25 to 45 in good health and CMV-seronegative.

The chain has TRBV18 and TRBJ1-6; D is unresolved. Germline loops: CDR1 KGHSH, CDR2 LQKENI. There are 16 residues in the CDR3. Between the trimmed V and J ends, which lost 3 bases and 6 bases, there was a span of 15 bases. The CDR3 nucleotides read TGTGCCAGCTCACCCCTGGATGCACAGCCTAATTCACCCCTCCACTTT. This codes for CASSPLDAQPNSPLHF.

The rearrangement links TRBV9 to TRBJ2-3; TRBD2 matches 15 bases. Germline loops: CDR1 SGDLS, CDR2 YYNGEE. V was pared by 4 bases and J by 3 bases, with 6 bases of the junction left unmatched. The CDR3 is 17 residues long. The DNA of the CDR3 is TGTGCCAGCAGCAGGACTAGCGGGAGGGCGAAGACAGATACGCAGTATTTT. It specifies CASSRTSGRAKTDTQYF.

The V gene is TRBV18, the J gene TRBJ2-3; tentatively, D is TRBD1 (5 bases). The CDR3 consists of 15 residues. With 2 bases removed from V and 5 bases from J, the gap between germline ends came to 14 bases. From germline, CDR1 is KGHSH and CDR2 LQKENI. CDR3: CASSPGRAGIDTQYF. The CDR3 nucleotides read TGTGCCAGCTCACCAGGCAGGGCAGGAATAGATACGCAGTATTTT.

The gene calls are TRBV11-3 and TRBJ2-2; possible D gene TRBD2, 6 bases. There are 15 residues in the CDR3. Per the germline V gene, CDR1 is SGHNT and CDR2 is YENEEA. V was clipped by 4 bases and J by 2 bases, with 11 bases between them. The CDR3 reads CASSSGTPNTGELFF. The CDR3 coding sequence is TGTGCCAGCAGCTCCGGGACTCCAAACACCGGGGAGCTGTTTTTT.

The rearrangement joins TRBV7-9 to TRBJ2-7; D not resolved. The CDR3 totals 15 residues. The germline V gene encodes CDR1 SEHNR and CDR2 FQNEAQ (reference sequence). Trimming pared 4 bases from V and 0 bases from J, leaving 13 bases between. The CDR3 coding sequence is TGTGCCAGCAGCTCACCAACAGAACGCTCCTACGAGCAGTACTTC. It codes for CASSSPTERSYEQYF. Complete variable domain (other parts from reference TRBV7-9 and TRBJ2-7): DTGVSQNPRHKITKRGQNVTFRCDPISEHNRLYWYRQTLGQGPEFLTYFQNEAQLEKSRLLSDRFSAERPKGSFSTLEIQRTEQGDSAMYLCASSSPTERSYEQYFGPGTRLTVT.

The chain carries TRBV7-9 and TRBJ1-2; TRBD1 matches 8 bases. The germline CDR1 and CDR2 sequences are SEHNR and FQNEAQ (reference sequence). The CDR3 consists of 13 residues. The CDR3 spells CATNGQGDYGYTF. CDR3 bases: TGTGCTACAAACGGACAGGGTGACTATGGCTACACCTTC. The full variable domain, with the rest looked up from reference TRBV7-9 and TRBJ1-2, is DTGVSQNPRHKITKRGQNVTFRCDPISEHNRLYWYRQTLGQGPEFLTYFQNEAQLEKSRLLSDRFSAERPKGSFSTLEIQRTEQGDSAMYLCATNGQGDYGYTFGSGTRLTVV.

This chain links TRBV4-2 with TRBJ1-5; the match to TRBD1 covers 7 bases. CDR3 size: 16 residues. Germline V gene data show CDR1 as LGHNA and CDR2 as YNFKEQ. J gave up 2 bases and V 4 bases, and 8 bases lay outside the gene matches. The CDR3 DNA is TGTGCCAGCAGCCCAACAGCCGGGACAGGCAATCAGCCCCAGCATTTT. Translation: CASSPTAGTGNQPQHF.

The J gene is TRBJ2-5, the V gene TRBV6-5; 7 bases fit TRBD1. V lost 6 bases to trimming and J lost 4 bases; unmatched junction nucleotides: 8. Per germline, CDR1 MNHEY and CDR2 SVGAGI. The CDR3 totals 14 residues. CDR3: CASRPDRRGETQYF. The CDR3, as DNA: TGTGCCAGCAGACCGGACAGGAGAGGAGAGACCCAGTACTTC.